A few counts support the clone carrying this TCR beta chain. The data derive from a study of early T cells in non-severe SARS-CoV-2 infection. The germline V gene has CDR1 KGHDR and CDR2 SFDVKD. The CDR3 is 12 residues long. V lost 4 bases to trimming and J lost 3 bases, with 4 bases between them. cDNA molecules, individually, were tagged with unique molecular identifiers. Each CDR3 protein is one row after TCRdb ran MiXCR on the 5' RACE reads. The sample shows more than 45,000 distinct CDR3 sequences, 6.5% to 8.5% of them seen only once. Sequencing used whole blood. V and J are TRBV24-1 and TRBJ2-3, with D unresolved. This receptor was identified in an adult who was a healthcare worker with PCR-confirmed SARS-CoV-2 infection or an uninfected control (not recorded which). DNA of the CDR3: TGTGCCACCAGTGACCGGACAGATACGCAGTATTTT. It is translated as CATSDRTDTQYF.